The rows below give T cell receptor beta chains drawn from one sample of a study of CD8 T cells in Susac syndrome. MiXCR, run by TCRdb on the immunoSEQ multiplex PCR reads, gives a single entry per CDR3 protein. The sample lists under 250,000 distinct CDR3 sequences; about 93% were seen once. Sequencing input: CD4+ T cells from PBMCs. These receptor sequences come from a human donor with multiple sclerosis. Both conserved end residues are part of each CDR3. Each record gives: V gene, D gene, J gene, clone size, CDR3 protein, CDR3 DNA. The D gene is left open where the match is weak. For some rows the clone size is stated as once, few or many, or as a class when expanded; others skip it.

>TRBV9|.|TRBJ2-7|once
CASSVVWDTGEQYF
TGTGCCAGCAGCGTAGTCTGGGACACCGGCGAGCAGTACTTC
>TRBV9|TRBD1|TRBJ2-5|.
CASSAPGQGGEETQYF
TGTGCCAGCAGCGCCCCGGGACAGGGGGGAGAAGAGACCCAGTACTTC
>TRBV29-1|TRBD1|TRBJ1-5|.
CSVVQGAGQPQHF
TGCAGTGTGGTACAGGGGGCCGGACAGCCCCAGCATTTT
>TRBV29-1|.|TRBJ1-1|.
CSASGGGYTEAFF
TGCAGCGCCTCGGGGGGGGGATACACTGAAGCTTTCTTT
>TRBV19|.|TRBJ2-3|once
CASSRKPGSDTQYF
TGTGCCAGTAGTAGGAAGCCGGGATCAGATACGCAGTATTTT
>TRBV6-1|TRBD2|TRBJ2-7|few
CASMYSGGLTYEQYF
TGTGCCAGCATGTATAGCGGGGGGCTCACCTACGAGCAGTACTTC
>TRBV20-1|.|TRBJ2-2|.
CSVFSSGTTNTGELFF
TGCAGTGTATTCAGTTCCGGGACAACGAACACCGGGGAGCTGTTTTTT
>TRBV30|.|TRBJ1-2|.
CAWTRPRTNYGYTF
TGTGCCTGGACCCGACCGAGGACTAACTATGGCTACACCTTC
>TRBV2|TRBD2|TRBJ2-2|once
CASSLAGAFTGELFF
TGTGCCAGCAGCCTAGCGGGAGCCTTCACCGGGGAGCTGTTTTTT
>TRBV2|.|TRBJ2-5|few
CATTNEETQYF
TGTGCCACCACGAATGAGGAGACCCAGTACTTC
>TRBV6-5|.|TRBJ1-2|.
CASRPSSRGRGGYTF
TGTGCCAGCAGACCCAGTTCTCGCGGACGTGGCGGCTACACCTTC
>TRBV3-1|.|TRBJ2-1|.
CASSQDRASIREQFF
TGTGCCAGCAGCCAAGATAGGGCTAGCATTCGAGAGCAGTTCTTC
>TRBV4-2|TRBD2|TRBJ2-1|.
CASSQGGGASGWGNEQFF
TGTGCCAGCAGCCAAGGAGGGGGGGCTAGCGGGTGGGGCAATGAGCAGTTCTTC
>TRBV6-1|TRBD1|TRBJ2-3|once
CASTQVGTGGRDTQYF
TGTGCCAGCACCCAAGTGGGGACAGGGGGTAGGGATACGCAGTATTTT
>TRBV19|.|TRBJ1-1|.
CASVARAGPAEAFF
TGTGCCAGCGTAGCGCGGGCAGGGCCAGCTGAAGCTTTCTTT
>TRBV10-3|.|TRBJ1-3|.
CATPTSRYSGNTIYF
TGTGCCACCCCAACCAGTCGTTACTCTGGAAACACCATATATTTT
>TRBV5-1|.|TRBJ2-7|.
CASSGTYSSYEQYF
TGCGCCAGCTCGGGCACGTACTCCTCCTACGAGCAGTACTTC
>TRBV4-2|.|TRBJ2-3|.
CASSRELAGTQYF
TGTGCCAGCAGCCGGGAATTGGCGGGTACGCAGTATTTT
>TRBV12-3/TRBV12-4|.|TRBJ2-1|.
CASSLGSGAYNEQFF
TGTGCCAGCAGTTTAGGGTCCGGGGCCTACAATGAGCAGTTCTTC
>TRBV11-2|TRBD1|TRBJ2-7|.
CASSLMGTDSLEQYF
TGTGCCAGCAGCTTAATGGGGACAGATTCCCTCGAGCAGTACTTC
>TRBV12-5|.|TRBJ1-1|.
CASGLEENTEAFF
TGTGCTAGTGGTTTGGAGGAGAACACTGAAGCTTTCTTT
>TRBV20-1|TRBD1|TRBJ1-1|.
CSASRSGTGDPGAFF
TGCAGTGCTAGCCGATCGGGGACAGGGGACCCCGGAGCTTTCTTT
>TRBV11-2|TRBD1|TRBJ2-1|.
CASGDSWYNEQFF
TGTGCCAGTGGGGACAGCTGGTACAATGAGCAGTTCTTC
>TRBV4-2|TRBD1|TRBJ2-1|.
CASTTGGQGHEQFF
TGTGCCAGCACCACCGGGGGACAGGGGCATGAGCAGTTCTTC